This T cell receptor (beta chain) was identified in a study of graft-versus-host responses after intestinal transplantation. About the study: Multivisceral, liver-intestinal, or isolated intestinal transplants were received by the recipients.

Trimming shortened V by 2 bases and J by 5 bases, and 16 bases separated the two germline ends. Germline V gene lookup returns CDR1 SGHTA and CDR2 FQGNSA. This CDR3 contains 15 residues. Note on this clone: The antigen remains unidentified.

The assay was immunoSEQ multiplex PCR, and TCRdb's table has in-frame clones only and misses some. The table includes about 51,000 clones, approximately 88% detected once. Study-level points and caveats: Some patients had graft-donor T cell macrochimerism. In their allografts, the ratios of graft-versus-host to host-versus-graft T cell clones were high. GvH clones were identified in recipient marrow, with some first appearing in ileum or blood.

The V gene is TRBV7-2, the J gene TRBJ2-7; the D gene is possibly TRBD1 (7 bases). The sequenced sample was unstimulated CD4+ T cells sorted from spleen or lymph node cells, obtained before transplant. This clonotype originated in a human donor who was the organ donor for an intestinal transplant. CDR3 loop: CASSLQGGARDEQYF. The CDR3 nucleotides are TGTGCCAGCAGCTTACAGGGGGGCGCCAGGGACGAGCAGTACTTC.